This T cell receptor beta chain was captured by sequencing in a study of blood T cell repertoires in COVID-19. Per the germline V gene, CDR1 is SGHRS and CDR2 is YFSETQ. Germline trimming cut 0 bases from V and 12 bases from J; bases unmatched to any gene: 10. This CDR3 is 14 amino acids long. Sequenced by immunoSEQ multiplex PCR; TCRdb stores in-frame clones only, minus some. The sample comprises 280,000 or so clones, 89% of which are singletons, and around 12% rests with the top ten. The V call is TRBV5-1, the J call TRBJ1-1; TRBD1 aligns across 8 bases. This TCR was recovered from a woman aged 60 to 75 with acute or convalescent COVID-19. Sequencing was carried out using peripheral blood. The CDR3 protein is CASSLEQGAFETFF. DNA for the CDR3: TGCGCCAGCAGCTTGGAGCAGGGGGCATTCGAAACTTTCTTT.